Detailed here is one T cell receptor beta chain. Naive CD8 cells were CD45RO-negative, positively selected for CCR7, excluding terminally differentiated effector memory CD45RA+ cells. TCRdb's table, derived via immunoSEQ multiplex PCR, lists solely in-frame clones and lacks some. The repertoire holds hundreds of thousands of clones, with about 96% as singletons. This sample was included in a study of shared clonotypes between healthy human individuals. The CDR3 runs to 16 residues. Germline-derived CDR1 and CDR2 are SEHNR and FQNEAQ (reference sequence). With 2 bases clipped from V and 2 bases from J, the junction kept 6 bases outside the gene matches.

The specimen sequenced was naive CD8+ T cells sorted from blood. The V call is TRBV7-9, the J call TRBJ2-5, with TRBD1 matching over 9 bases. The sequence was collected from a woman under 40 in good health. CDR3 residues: CASSLKGTGLQETQYF. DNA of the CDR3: TGTGCCAGCAGCTTAAAGGGGACAGGGCTACAAGAGACCCAGTACTTC. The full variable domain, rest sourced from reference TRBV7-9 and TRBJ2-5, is DTGVSQNPRHKITKRGQNVTFRCDPISEHNRLYWYRQTLGQGPEFLTYFQNEAQLEKSRLLSDRFSAERPKGSFSTLEIQRTEQGDSAMYLCASSLKGTGLQETQYFGPGTRLLVL.